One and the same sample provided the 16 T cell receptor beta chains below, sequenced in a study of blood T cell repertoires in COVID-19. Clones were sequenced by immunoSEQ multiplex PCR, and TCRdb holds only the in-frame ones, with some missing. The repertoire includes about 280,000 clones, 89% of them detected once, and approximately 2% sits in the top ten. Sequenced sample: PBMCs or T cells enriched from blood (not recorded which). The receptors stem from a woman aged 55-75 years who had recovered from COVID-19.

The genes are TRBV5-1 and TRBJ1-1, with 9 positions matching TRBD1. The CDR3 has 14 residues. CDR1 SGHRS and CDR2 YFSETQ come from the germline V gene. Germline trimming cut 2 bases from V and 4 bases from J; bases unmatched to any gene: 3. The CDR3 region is CASSFDRGGTEAFF. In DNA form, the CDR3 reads TGCGCCAGCAGCTTCGACAGGGGGGGCACTGAAGCTTTCTTT.

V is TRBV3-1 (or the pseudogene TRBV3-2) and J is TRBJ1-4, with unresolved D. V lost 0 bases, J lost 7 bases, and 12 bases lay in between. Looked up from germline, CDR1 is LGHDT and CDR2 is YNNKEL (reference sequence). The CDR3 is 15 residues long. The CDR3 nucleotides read TGTGCCAGCAGCCAAGAGGGCGCGTTAAGTGAAAAACTGTTTTTT. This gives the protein CASSQEGALSEKLFF.

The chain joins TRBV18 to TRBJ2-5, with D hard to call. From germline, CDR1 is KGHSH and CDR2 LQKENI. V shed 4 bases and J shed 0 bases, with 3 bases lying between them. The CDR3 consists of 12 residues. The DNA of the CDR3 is TGTGCCAGCTCACTAAACCAAGAGACCCAGTACTTC. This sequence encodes CASSLNQETQYF.

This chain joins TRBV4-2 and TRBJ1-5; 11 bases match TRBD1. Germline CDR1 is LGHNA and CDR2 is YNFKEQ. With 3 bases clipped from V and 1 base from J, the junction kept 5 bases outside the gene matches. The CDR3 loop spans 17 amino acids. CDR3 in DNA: TGTGCCAGCAGCCAGGCAGGGACAGGGGGGAGCAATCAGCCCCAGCATTTT. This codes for CASSQAGTGGSNQPQHF.

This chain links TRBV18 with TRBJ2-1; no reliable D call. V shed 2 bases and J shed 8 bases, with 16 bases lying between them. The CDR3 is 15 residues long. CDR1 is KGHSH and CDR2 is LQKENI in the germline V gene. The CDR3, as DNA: TGTGCCAGCTCACCAAGCCCCACGGAGCTAGATGAGCAGTTCTTC. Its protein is CASSPSPTELDEQFF.

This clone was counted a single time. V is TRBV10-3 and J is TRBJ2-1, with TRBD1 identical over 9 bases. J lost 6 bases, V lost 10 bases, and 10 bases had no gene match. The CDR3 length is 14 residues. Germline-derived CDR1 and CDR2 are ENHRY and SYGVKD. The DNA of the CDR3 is TGTGCCACCACGGAAACGACAGGGGGCAATGAGCAGTTCTTC. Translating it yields CATTETTGGNEQFF.

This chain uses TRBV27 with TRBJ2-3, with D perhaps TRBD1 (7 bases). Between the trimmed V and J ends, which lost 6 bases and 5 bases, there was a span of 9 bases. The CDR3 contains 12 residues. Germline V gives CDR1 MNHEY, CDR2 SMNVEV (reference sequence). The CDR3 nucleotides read TGTGCCAGCAGGCAGGGGGGAGATACGCAGTATTTT. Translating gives CASRQGGDTQYF.

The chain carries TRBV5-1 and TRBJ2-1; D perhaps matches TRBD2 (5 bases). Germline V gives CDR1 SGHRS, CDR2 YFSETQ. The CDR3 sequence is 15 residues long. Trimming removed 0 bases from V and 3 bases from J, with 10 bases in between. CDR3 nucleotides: TGCGCCAGCAGCTTGGGAGGGTCCATCTACAATGAGCAGTTCTTC. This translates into CASSLGGSIYNEQFF. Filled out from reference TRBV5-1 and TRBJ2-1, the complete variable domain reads KAGVTQTPRYLIKTRGQQVTLSCSPISGHRSVSWYQQTPGQGLQFLFEYFSETQRNKGNFPGRFSGRQFSNSRSEMNVSTLELGDSALYLCASSLGGSIYNEQFFGPGTRLTVL.

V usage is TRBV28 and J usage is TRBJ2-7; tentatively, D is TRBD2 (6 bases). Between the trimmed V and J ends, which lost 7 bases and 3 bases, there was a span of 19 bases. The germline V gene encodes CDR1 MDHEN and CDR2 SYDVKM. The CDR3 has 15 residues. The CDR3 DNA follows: TGTGCCAGCAAGCTGGAGGGGCCCCTCATCTACGAGCAGTACTTC. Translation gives CASKLEGPLIYEQYF.

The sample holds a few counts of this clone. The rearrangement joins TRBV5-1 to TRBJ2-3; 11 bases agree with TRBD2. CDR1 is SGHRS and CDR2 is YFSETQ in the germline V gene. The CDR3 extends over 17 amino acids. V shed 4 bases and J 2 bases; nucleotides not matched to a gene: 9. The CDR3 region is CASSQFLAGGPTDTQYF. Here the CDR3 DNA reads TGCGCCAGCAGCCAATTCCTAGCGGGAGGACCCACAGATACGCAGTATTTT.

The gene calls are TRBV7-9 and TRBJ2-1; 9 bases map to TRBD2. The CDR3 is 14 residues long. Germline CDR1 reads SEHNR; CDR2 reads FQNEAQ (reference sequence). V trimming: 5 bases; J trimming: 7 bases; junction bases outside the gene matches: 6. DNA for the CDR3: TGTGCCAGCAGCGGGCGGGAGGGCCGTAATGAGCAGTTCTTC. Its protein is CASSGREGRNEQFF.

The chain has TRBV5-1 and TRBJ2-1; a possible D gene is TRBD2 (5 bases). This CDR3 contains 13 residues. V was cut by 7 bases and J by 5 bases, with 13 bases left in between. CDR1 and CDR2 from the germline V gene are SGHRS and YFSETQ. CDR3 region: CASSRGQNNEQFF. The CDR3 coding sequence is TGCGCCAGCTCGAGAGGGCAAAACAATGAGCAGTTCTTC. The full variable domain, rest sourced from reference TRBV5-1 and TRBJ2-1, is KAGVTQTPRYLIKTRGQQVTLSCSPISGHRSVSWYQQTPGQGLQFLFEYFSETQRNKGNFPGRFSGRQFSNSRSEMNVSTLELGDSALYLCASSRGQNNEQFFGPGTRLTVL.

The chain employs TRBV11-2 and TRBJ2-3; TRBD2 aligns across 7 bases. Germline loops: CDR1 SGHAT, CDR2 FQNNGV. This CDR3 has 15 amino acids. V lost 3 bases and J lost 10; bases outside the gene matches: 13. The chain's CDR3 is CASSFLYSGERAQYF. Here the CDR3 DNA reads TGTGCCAGCAGCTTCTTATACAGCGGGGAGAGAGCGCAGTATTTT.

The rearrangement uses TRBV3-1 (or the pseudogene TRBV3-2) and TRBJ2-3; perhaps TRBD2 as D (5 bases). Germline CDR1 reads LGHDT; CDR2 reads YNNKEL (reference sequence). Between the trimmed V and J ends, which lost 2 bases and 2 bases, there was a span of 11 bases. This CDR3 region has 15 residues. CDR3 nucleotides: TGTGCCAGCAGCCAAACCCTAGACTACACAGATACGCAGTATTTT. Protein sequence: CASSQTLDYTDTQYF.

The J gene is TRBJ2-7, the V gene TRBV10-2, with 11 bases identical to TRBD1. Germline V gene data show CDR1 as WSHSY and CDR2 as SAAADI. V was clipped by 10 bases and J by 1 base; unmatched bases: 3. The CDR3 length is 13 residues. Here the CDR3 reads CATGTGGSYEQYF. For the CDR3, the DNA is TGCGCCACCGGGACAGGGGGATCCTACGAGCAGTACTTC.

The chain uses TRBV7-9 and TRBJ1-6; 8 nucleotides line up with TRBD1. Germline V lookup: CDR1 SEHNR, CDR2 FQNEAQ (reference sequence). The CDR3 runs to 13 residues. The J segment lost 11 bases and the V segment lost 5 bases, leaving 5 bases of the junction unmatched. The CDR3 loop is CASSARQGTPLHF. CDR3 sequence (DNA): TGTGCCAGCAGCGCTCGACAGGGGACACCCCTCCACTTT.